A single sample gave rise to the 29 T cell receptor beta chains below, sequenced in a study of human T cells and chemical hapten exposure. TCRdb independently ran MiXCR on the RACE reads; one entry per CDR3 protein. The table records 380,000 or so distinct CDR3 sequences, approximately 5.8% of them present only once. Time point of the sample: pre-sensitization, week 0. Described treatment: therapeutic diphenylcyclopropenone sensitization with weekly scalp DPC. The sample was whole blood, taken in connection with sensitization to the hapten diphenylcyclopropenone (DPC). The receptor set was obtained from a woman in her late teens or twenties with alopecia areata. Some clones in this sample may be carry-over from other donors' samples.

CDR3 in amino acids: CSARDLGRGGYTF. The CDR3 bases are TGCAGTGCTAGAGATCTCGGTAGAGGAGGCTACACCTTC. The V and J genes are TRBV20-1 and TRBJ1-2; D gene unclear. Germline V gene sequence: CDR1 DFQATT, CDR2 SNEGSKA (reference sequence). Trimming cost V 0 bases and J 8 bases, with 13 bases left between them. This CDR3 is 13 amino acids long.

This clonotype was recorded once. CDR3 DNA: TGTGCCAGCAGCCTCACGACAGGGGCCTCTGGGGCCAACGTCCTGACTTTC. It specifies CASSLTTGASGANVLTF. The chain couples TRBV11-2 to TRBJ2-6, with 8 bases matching TRBD1. CDR3 length: 17 amino acids. The trim removed 5 bases at V and 0 bases at J, leaving 6 bases unmatched. In germline, CDR1 is SGHAT, CDR2 FQNNGV.

CDR3 in amino acids: CASSPQGQGAYEQYF. The CDR3 region has the DNA TGTGCCAGCAGTCCCCAGGGACAGGGGGCTTACGAGCAGTACTTC. The chain is built from TRBV12-3 or TRBV12-4 and TRBJ2-7; 12 nucleotides match TRBD1. The V segment lost 5 bases and the J segment 4 bases; nucleotides outside the gene matches: 6. This CDR3 is 15 amino acids long.

This clonotype was seen more than once but under ten times. V and J are TRBV10-3 and TRBJ2-7; weak D call: TRBD1 (6 bases). V was cut by 7 bases and J by 5 bases, with 18 bases left in between. The CDR3 runs 14 residues. Germline CDR1 ENHRY, CDR2 SYGVKD. The CDR3 loop is CAITQQGSFDEQYF. CDR3 bases: TGTGCCATCACCCAACAGGGATCTTTCGACGAGCAGTACTTC.

This clonotype was counted many times. The CDR3 here is CASSTSGTYEQYF. The CDR3 DNA is TGTGCCAGCAGTACTAGCGGGACCTACGAGCAGTACTTC. V and J are TRBV2 and TRBJ2-7; TRBD2 aligns across 10 bases. Losses at the gene ends were 5 bases for V and 2 bases for J; bases not matched to a gene: 0. There are 13 residues in the CDR3. CDR1 SNHLY and CDR2 FYNNEI come from the germline V gene.

This clonotype was picked up many times. The CDR3 is CASSQYDQGRGQPQHF. The CDR3 DNA is TGTGCCAGCAGCCAATACGACCAGGGTCGGGGTCAGCCCCAGCATTTT. The chain carries TRBV4-2 and TRBJ1-5; TRBD1 might be the D (5 bases). The germline V gene has CDR1 LGHNA and CDR2 YNFKEQ. There are 16 residues in the CDR3. V was pared by 2 bases and J by 6 bases, with 17 bases between.

This clonotype was seen only a few times. CDR3 residues: CASSVGPKADGYTF. In DNA form, the CDR3 reads TGTGCCAGCAGCGTCGGGCCCAAAGCGGATGGCTACACCTTC. This chain uses TRBV7-9 with TRBJ1-2; D is undetermined. Trimming cost V 5 bases and J 6 bases, with 16 bases left between them. The CDR3 covers 14 residues. Germline CDR1 SEHNR, CDR2 FQNEAQ (reference sequence).

This clonotype has a count of ten or more. The chain is built from TRBV5-4 and TRBJ1-2; TRBD1 might be the D (6 bases). The germline V and J ends were trimmed by 0 bases and 8 bases, with 14 bases remaining between them. The CDR3 covers 14 residues. The germline V gene encodes CDR1 SGHNT and CDR2 YYREEE (reference sequence). This chain's CDR3 is CASSLDRVTSGYTF. The CDR3 coding sequence is TGTGCCAGCAGCTTGGACAGGGTGACGAGCGGCTACACCTTC. The full variable domain, with the rest looked up from reference TRBV5-4 and TRBJ1-2, is ETGVTQSPTHLIKTRGQQVTLRCSSQSGHNTVSWYQQALGQGPQFIFQYYREEENGRGNFPPRFSGLQFPNYSSELNVNALELDDSALYLCASSLDRVTSGYTFGSGTRLTVV.

This clonotype was seen ten or more times. J is TRBJ1-5 and V is TRBV6-5, with TRBD1 identical over 7 bases. Germline CDR1 reads MNHEY; CDR2 reads SVGAGI. Trimming took 5 bases from V and 0 from J; bases not matched to a gene: 4. CDR3 length: 15 amino acids. The CDR3 loop reads CASSEDRDSNQPQHF. DNA for the CDR3: TGTGCCAGCAGTGAAGACAGGGATAGCAATCAGCCCCAGCATTTT.

This clonotype has just a few counts. The chain carries TRBV20-1 and TRBJ1-1; 9 nucleotides agree with TRBD1. V shed 7 bases, J shed 3 bases, and the junction held 6 bases outside the gene matches. The CDR3 is made up of 13 amino acids. Germline V gene data show CDR1 as DFQATT and CDR2 as SNEGSKA (reference sequence). The CDR3 DNA is TGCAGTGTTTACAGGGGGCGAGACACTGAAGCTTTCTTT. It encodes CSVYRGRDTEAFF.

This clonotype was found a few times. V is TRBV6-5 and J is TRBJ2-1; D might be TRBD1 (5 bases). V was pared by 4 bases and J by 2 bases, with 12 bases between. From germline, CDR1 is MNHEY and CDR2 SVGAGI. The CDR3 runs to 15 residues. The CDR3 DNA follows: TGTGCCAGCAGTTCGCAGGGATTCACCTACAATGAGCAGTTCTTC. This encodes CASSSQGFTYNEQFF.

This clonotype has just a few counts. V gene TRBV12-3 or TRBV12-4 combines with J gene TRBJ1-1, with D possibly being TRBD1 (6 bases). The CDR3 sequence is 22 residues long. V shed 5 bases and J shed 0 bases, with 34 bases lying between them. CDR3 bases: TGTGCCAGCAGTCCTCCACTTATCAGAGGCGGCAGGGGAGAGGGAATGAACACTGAAGCTTTCTTT. Its translation: CASSPPLIRGGRGEGMNTEAFF.

In this sample, this clonotype turned up many times. This chain connects TRBV7-8 to TRBJ2-1; 9 bases match TRBD2. With 5 bases clipped from V and 4 bases from J, the junction kept 3 bases outside the gene matches. CDR3 length: 14 residues. Looked up from germline, CDR1 is SGHVS and CDR2 is FQNEAQ. The CDR3 bases are TGTGCCAGCAGCACCGGACTAGCGTACAATGAGCAGTTCTTC. Translation: CASSTGLAYNEQFF.

V usage is TRBV14 and J usage is TRBJ2-1; 7 nucleotides match TRBD2. The J segment lost 7 bases and the V segment lost 4 bases, leaving 10 bases of the junction unmatched. Germline CDR1 and CDR2: SGHDN and FVKESK. The CDR3 extends over 15 amino acids. CDR3 coding DNA: TGTGCCAGCAGCCCGGAGCGGGGCCCGGTTAATGAGCAGTTCTTC. This encodes CASSPERGPVNEQFF.

This clonotype has at least ten counts. The chain carries TRBV5-4 and TRBJ1-1; unclear D gene. The CDR3 loop spans 15 amino acids. The germline V gene has CDR1 SGHNT and CDR2 YYREEE (reference sequence). Trimming removed 5 bases at V and 3 bases at J, with 17 bases between. The CDR3 nucleotides are TGTGCCAGCAGGCCGGTCGGGGTTATCGACACTGAAGCTTTCTTT. This codes for CASRPVGVIDTEAFF. Based on the CDR3 plus reference TRBV5-4 and TRBJ1-1, the full variable domain is ETGVTQSPTHLIKTRGQQVTLRCSSQSGHNTVSWYQQALGQGPQFIFQYYREEENGRGNFPPRFSGLQFPNYSSELNVNALELDDSALYLCASRPVGVIDTEAFFGQGTRLTVV.

The sample holds many counts of this clonotype. This CDR3 is CASSQSGLAGGDTQYF. CDR3 DNA: TGTGCCAGCAGCCAATCAGGCCTAGCGGGCGGAGATACGCAGTATTTT. The V gene is TRBV3-1, the J gene TRBJ2-3; the match to TRBD2 covers 8 bases. The germline V gene has CDR1 LGHDT and CDR2 YNNKEL (reference sequence). Losses at the gene ends were 2 bases for V and 5 bases for J; bases not matched to a gene: 9. There are 16 residues in the CDR3.

This clonotype was observed many times. The J gene is TRBJ2-7, the V gene TRBV4-3; no firm D call. CDR3 length: 14 residues. Germline V CDR1 and CDR2: LGHNA, YSLEER. The germline V and J ends were trimmed by 1 base and 5 bases, with 12 bases remaining between them. CDR3 loop: CASSQGPWQDEQYF. CDR3 nucleotide sequence: TGCGCCAGCAGCCAAGGGCCATGGCAGGACGAGCAGTACTTC.

Many counts were recorded for this clonotype. V and J are TRBV12-3 or TRBV12-4 and TRBJ2-1, with D hard to call. The CDR3 runs to 11 residues. Trimming left V 1 base short and J 9 bases short, with 4 bases between. The CDR3 DNA follows: TGTGCCAGCAGTTTAGAGGTTGAGCAGTTCTTC. Translated, it gives CASSLEVEQFF.

The rearrangement links TRBV6-2 or TRBV6-3 to TRBJ1-1; D gene uncertain. The CDR3 extends over 14 amino acids. Deletions cut 2 bases from V and 1 base from J, with 8 bases between. CDR1 is MNHEY and CDR2 is SVGEGT in the germline V gene. CDR3 sequence (DNA): TGTGCCAGCAGTTACGGTCTTAGGAACACTGAAGCTTTCTTT. This gives the protein CASSYGLRNTEAFF.

This clonotype has only a few counts. The CDR3 here is CASRQTKGPEAFF. DNA for the CDR3: TGTGCCAGCAGACAAACGAAAGGCCCTGAAGCTTTCTTT. The chain carries TRBV6-2 or TRBV6-3 and TRBJ1-1, with D hard to call. The CDR3 has 13 residues. CDR1 is MNHEY, CDR2 SVGEGT, per germline. V gave up 6 bases and J gave up 6 bases, with 14 bases separating them.

This clonotype has a count of ten or more. The CDR3 here is CASSLYQETQYF. CDR3 nucleotides: TGTGCCAGCAGCTTATACCAAGAGACCCAGTACTTC. The J gene is TRBJ2-5, the V gene TRBV12-3 or TRBV12-4; the D is unclear. With 6 bases removed from V and 0 bases from J, the gap between germline ends came to 5 bases. The CDR3 runs to 12 residues.

This clonotype appeared many times. This rearrangement joins TRBV20-1 to TRBJ1-6; 7 nucleotides match TRBD1. This CDR3 has 14 residues. J was trimmed by 9 bases and V by 3 bases; bases with no gene match: 8. Germline CDR1 reads DFQATT; CDR2 reads SNEGSKA (reference sequence). This CDR3 is CSASSEGASSPLHF. The CDR3 DNA follows: TGCAGTGCTAGCTCGGAGGGGGCGAGTTCACCCCTCCACTTT.

In this sample, this clonotype turned up a few times. The CDR3 DNA reads as TGTGCCAGCAGCCTAGGGAGATCCAACGTCCTGACTTTC. This encodes CASSLGRSNVLTF. V is TRBV5-4 and J is TRBJ2-6, with a weak D call TRBD2 (5 bases). This CDR3 contains 13 residues. Germline lookup yields CDR1 SGHNT and CDR2 YYREEE (reference sequence). Trimming removed 4 bases at V and 8 bases at J, with 10 bases between.

This clonotype was counted between two and nine times. The chain combines TRBV27 with TRBJ1-2; D is ambiguous. This CDR3 comprises 13 residues. V lost 3 bases to trimming and J lost 2 bases, with 7 bases between them. The germline V gene has CDR1 MNHEY and CDR2 SMNVEV (reference sequence). CDR3 nucleotides: TGTGCCAGCAGTTTTGGGCGGAACTATGGCTACACCTTC. Encoded protein: CASSFGRNYGYTF.

The chain carries TRBV6-5 and TRBJ2-6; D unresolved. The germline CDR1 and CDR2 sequences are MNHEY and SVGAGI. This CDR3 is built from 15 residues. The V gene lost 5 bases and the J gene lost 0 bases, with 8 bases spanning the gap. CDR3 sequence reads: CASSPEHSGANVLTF. For the CDR3, the DNA is TGTGCCAGCAGTCCCGAGCACTCTGGGGCCAACGTCCTGACTTTC.

This clonotype has ten or more counts. The chain recombines TRBV12-3 or TRBV12-4 with TRBJ2-1; TRBD2 aligns across 8 bases. The V and J ends lost 7 bases and 9 bases, in that order; junction bases with no gene match: 8. The CDR3 spans 13 residues. Here the CDR3 DNA reads TGTGCCAGCAACCCCGACGGGGGGGGTGAGCAGTTCTTC. Amino acids: CASNPDGGGEQFF.

The rearrangement joins TRBV6-6 to TRBJ2-1; either TRBD1 or TRBD2 may supply D (5 bases each). V was pared by 7 bases and J by 0 bases, with 16 bases between. This CDR3 has 16 residues. Looked up from germline, CDR1 is MNHNY and CDR2 is SVGAGI (reference sequence). The CDR3 loop is CASTSRELSSYNEQFF. CDR3 bases: TGTGCCAGCACCTCCAGGGAGTTGAGCTCCTACAATGAGCAGTTCTTC.

The chain has TRBV5-6 and TRBJ2-7; D gene unclear. Trimming removed 3 bases from V and 1 base from J, with 8 bases in between. The CDR3 runs 13 residues. Germline assignment: CDR1 SGHDT and CDR2 YYEEEE. Written as DNA, the CDR3 is TGTGCCAGCAGCTATGACGCTTCCTACGAGCAGTACTTC. As protein: CASSYDASYEQYF.

The sample holds many counts of this clonotype. The V gene is TRBV7-8, the J gene TRBJ1-1; no reliable D call. Germline CDR1 SGHVS, CDR2 FQNEAQ. The CDR3 contains 15 residues. V gave up 4 bases and J gave up 4 bases, with 16 bases separating them. DNA for the CDR3: TGTGCCAGCAGCTCCCTCTCTTTAGGGAGCACTGAAGCTTTCTTT. Encoded protein: CASSSLSLGSTEAFF. Filled out from reference TRBV7-8 and TRBJ1-1, the complete variable domain reads GAGVSQSPRYKVAKRGQDVALRCDPISGHVSLFWYQQALGQGPEFLTYFQNEAQLDKSGLPSDRFFAERPEGSVSTLKIQRTQQEDSAVYLCASSSLSLGSTEAFFGQGTRLTVV.